Listed here are 26 T cell receptor beta chains from one sample, sequenced in a study of T-cell reconstitution after alpha-beta-depleted transplantation in children. It was with unique molecular identifiers that the TCRbeta library was prepared. TCRdb reprocessed the PCR reads via MiXCR and lists one record per CDR3 protein. The sample lists a few hundred thousand distinct CDR3 sequences, roughly 6.6% occurring once. The sample was PBMCs, taken before TCRalphabeta/CD19-depleted stem cell transplant. These receptors were collected from a boy between 2 and 10 years old with acute lymphoblastic leukemia, due to receive a stem cell transplant.

V usage is TRBV2 and J usage is TRBJ2-1, with 9 bases fitting TRBD2. Germline CDR1 reads SNHLY; CDR2 reads FYNNEI. V lost 7 bases, J lost 5 bases, and 18 bases stayed unmatched. There are 18 residues in the CDR3. As DNA, the CDR3 is TGTGCCAGCACGAGTGGGACTAGCTGGATTAAGGCGGACAATGAGCAGTTCTTC. This sequence encodes CASTSGTSWIKADNEQFF.

In its sample, this clonotype was seen many times. The chain combines TRBV7-2 with TRBJ2-3, with 7 bases aligning to TRBD2. Germline CDR1 reads SGHTA; CDR2 reads FQGNSA. Trimming at V came to 4 bases and at J to 4 bases, leaving 8 bases not matched to a gene. The CDR3 totals 15 residues. As DNA, the CDR3 is TGTGCCAGCAGCTACCAGCTAGGGAGGGCAGATACGCAGTATTTT. This translates into CASSYQLGRADTQYF.

In this sample, this clonotype turned up many times. This chain joins TRBV7-9 and TRBJ2-3; 7 bases are shared with TRBD1. V trimming: 5 bases; J trimming: 0 bases; junction bases outside the gene matches: 8. This CDR3 region has 16 residues. CDR1 and CDR2 from the germline V gene are SEHNR and FQNEAQ (reference sequence). CDR3 sequence: CASSGPDRRSTDTQYF. The DNA of the CDR3 is TGTGCCAGCAGCGGACCGGACAGGAGGAGCACAGATACGCAGTATTTT.

This chain connects TRBV6-5 to TRBJ2-1; D is undetermined. Germline V gene sequence: CDR1 MNHEY, CDR2 SVGAGI. V gave up 0 bases and J gave up 7 bases, with 4 bases separating them. This CDR3 spans 12 amino acids. CDR3 bases: TGTGCCAGCAGTTACTCAAGGAATGAGCAGTTCTTC. Residues: CASSYSRNEQFF.

This clonotype occurred many times. The chain joins TRBV27 to TRBJ2-6; D tentatively reads TRBD1 or TRBD2 (5 bases each). Trimming took 3 bases from V and 0 from J, leaving 15 bases between them. There are 18 residues in the CDR3. Per the germline V gene, CDR1 is MNHEY and CDR2 is SMNVEV (reference sequence). The CDR3 reads CASSFGAGSLSGANVLTF. Here the CDR3 DNA reads TGTGCCAGCAGTTTCGGGGCAGGGTCCCTCTCTGGGGCCAACGTCCTGACTTTC.

This clonotype was counted many times. The V call is TRBV6-2 or TRBV6-3, the J call TRBJ2-6; D might be TRBD1 or TRBD2, each matching 6 bases. CDR3 length equals 15 residues. Germline V gene sequence: CDR1 MNHEY, CDR2 SVGEGT. Trimming cost V 2 bases and J 7 bases, with 12 bases left between them. CDR3 in amino acids: CASSYGGLRANVLTF. The CDR3 DNA reads as TGTGCCAGCAGTTACGGGGGGCTAAGAGCCAACGTCCTGACTTTC.

This clonotype was recorded a few times. This rearrangement joins TRBV28 to TRBJ2-7; D is ambiguous. The CDR3 sequence is 13 residues long. V lost 9 bases to trimming and J lost 0 bases, with 12 bases between them. Per the germline V gene, CDR1 is MDHEN and CDR2 is SYDVKM. The chain's CDR3 is CASPYLHSYEQYF. The CDR3 region has the DNA TGTGCCAGTCCGTATCTGCACTCCTACGAGCAGTACTTC.

This clonotype showed up just once. The rearrangement uses TRBV6-2 or TRBV6-3 and TRBJ1-1; D remains ambiguous. Trimming shortened V by 5 bases and J by 0 bases, and 10 bases separated the two germline ends. CDR3 length: 14 amino acids. In germline, CDR1 is MNHEY, CDR2 SVGEGT. The CDR3 here is CASSRAGLNTEAFF. The CDR3 DNA reads TGTGCCAGCAGTCGGGCAGGACTGAACACTGAAGCTTTCTTT.

This clonotype was counted a few times. V usage is TRBV5-4 and J usage is TRBJ2-7, with 11 bases that match TRBD2. V lost 3 bases, J lost 0 bases, and 5 bases stayed unmatched. The length of the CDR3 is 16 residues. CDR1 and CDR2 (germline): SGHNT, YYREEE (reference sequence). CDR3 protein: CASSSRLAGTSYEQYF. CDR3 DNA: TGTGCCAGCAGCTCACGACTAGCGGGGACCTCCTACGAGCAGTACTTC.

CDR3 nucleotides: TGCGCCAGCAGTGAAGGTATCCTCCATGGGACCCAGTACTTC. The encoded protein is CASSEGILHGTQYF. The chain is built from TRBV10-2 and TRBJ2-5; D is ambiguous. CDR3 length: 14 amino acids. Looked up from germline, CDR1 is WSHSY and CDR2 is SAAADI. Trimming stripped 3 bases from V and 7 bases from J, with 15 bases between.

This clonotype occurred many times. The chain recombines TRBV5-8 with TRBJ1-1; D call uncertain. This CDR3 contains 14 residues. Germline assignment: CDR1 SGHTS and CDR2 YDEGEE. Trimming took off 2 bases at V and 6 bases at J, with 14 bases between the two ends. The CDR3 loop reads CASSLTVPVPEAFF. DNA for the CDR3: TGTGCCAGCAGCTTAACGGTGCCCGTACCTGAAGCTTTCTTT.

J is TRBJ2-3 and V is TRBV5-1; possible D gene TRBD1, 6 bases. Germline assignment: CDR1 SGHRS and CDR2 YFSETQ. CDR3 length: 14 amino acids. V gave up 5 bases and J gave up 5 bases, with 15 bases separating them. The CDR3 protein is CASSSGTTIDTQYF. As DNA, the CDR3 is TGCGCCAGCAGTTCCGGGACAACCATAGATACGCAGTATTTT.

The chain recombines TRBV6-5 with TRBJ2-5; the match to TRBD1 covers 11 bases. Germline values: CDR1 MNHEY, CDR2 SVGAGI. V lost 1 base, J lost 5 bases, and 6 bases stayed unmatched. The CDR3 runs 16 residues. The CDR3 region has the DNA TGTGCCAGCAGTTACTTCGGACAGGGGGCTGGTGAGACCCAGTACTTC. This translates into CASSYFGQGAGETQYF.

V gene TRBV2 combines with J gene TRBJ2-2; 8 bases are a match to TRBD2. The V gene's germline CDR1 is SNHLY and CDR2 FYNNEI. The CDR3 is 15 amino acids. The trim removed 7 bases at V and 4 bases at J, leaving 8 bases unmatched. The CDR3 reads CASNREGVGTGELFF. CDR3 sequence (DNA): TGTGCCAGCAATCGGGAGGGCGTCGGCACCGGGGAGCTGTTTTTT.

This clonotype was counted ten times or more. The chain carries TRBV29-1 and TRBJ2-7; 7 bases line up with TRBD2. CDR1 and CDR2 from the germline V gene are SQVTM and ANQGSEA. The V gene end was trimmed by 5 bases and the J gene end by 0 bases; junction bases not matched to a gene: 7. The CDR3 contains 14 residues. The CDR3 DNA sequence: TGCAGCGTTAGCCTAGCGGCTAGCTCCTACGAGCAGTACTTC. Translated: CSVSLAASSYEQYF.

This clonotype was counted at least ten times. The chain uses TRBV20-1 and TRBJ2-5; TRBD2 matches 10 bases. The CDR3 has 16 residues. V gave up 5 bases and J gave up 4 bases; unmatched junction bases: 13. Germline loops: CDR1 DFQATT, CDR2 SNEGSKA (reference sequence). CDR3 nucleotide sequence: TGCAGTGCTCCTGGGAGAAGCGGGGGGGCAGGAGAGACCCAGTACTTC. It is translated as CSAPGRSGGAGETQYF.

This clonotype was seen more than once but under ten times. V gene TRBV20-1 combines with J gene TRBJ2-1; 9 bases line up with TRBD1. CDR1 is DFQATT and CDR2 is SNEGSKA in the germline V gene (reference sequence). CDR3 length: 16 amino acids. V dropped 4 bases and J dropped 1; count of bases not matched to a gene: 8. CDR3 loop: CSANPGTGLSYNEQFF. The DNA of the CDR3 is TGCAGTGCTAACCCCGGGACAGGGTTGTCCTACAATGAGCAGTTCTTC.

This clonotype was picked up many times. This chain joins TRBV20-1 and TRBJ2-5, with TRBD2 matching over 9 bases. This CDR3 comprises 14 residues. CDR1 is DFQATT, CDR2 SNEGSKA, per germline (reference sequence). V was pared by 3 bases and J by 2 bases, with 4 bases of the junction left unmatched. The CDR3, as DNA: TGCAGTGCTAGGCGCGGGGGGGTTCAAGAGACCCAGTACTTC. This gives the protein CSARRGGVQETQYF.

This rearrangement joins TRBV28 to TRBJ2-3; TRBD2 matches at 12 bases. Germline trimming cut 4 bases from V and 1 base from J; bases unmatched to any gene: 3. CDR1 is MDHEN, CDR2 SYDVKM, per germline. This CDR3 is 16 amino acids long. CDR3 sequence (DNA): TGTGCCAGCAGTTCTAGCGGGGGGGCGGGCACAGATACGCAGTATTTT. This translates into CASSSSGGAGTDTQYF.

This clonotype occurred many times. The chain links TRBV29-1 to TRBJ2-7; D perhaps matches TRBD1 (6 bases). Germline V gives CDR1 SQVTM, CDR2 ANQGSEA. The CDR3 covers 11 residues. V lost 5 bases and J lost 5, with 10 bases in between. In nucleotides, the CDR3 is TGCAGCGTTATACCAGGGGACGAGCAGTACTTC. Translation gives CSVIPGDEQYF.

This clonotype has at least ten counts. This chain joins TRBV5-1 and TRBJ2-3; no firm D call. Germline lookup yields CDR1 SGHRS and CDR2 YFSETQ. Trimming left V 5 bases short and J 7 bases short, with 8 bases between. The CDR3 loop spans 11 amino acids. In DNA, the CDR3 is TGCGCCAGCAGTAAACGAAATACGCAGTATTTT. The encoded protein is CASSKRNTQYF.

V is TRBV6-2 or TRBV6-3 and J is TRBJ2-7, with 9 bases that match TRBD1. This CDR3 comprises 17 residues. The ends lost 9 bases at V and 5 bases at J; junction bases unmatched: 20. CDR1 is MNHEY, CDR2 SVGEGT, per germline. The CDR3: CARVNLLRGTGTDEQYF. The CDR3 DNA reads TGTGCCAGGGTAAATCTTTTAAGAGGGACAGGGACCGACGAGCAGTACTTC.

The rearrangement links TRBV14 to TRBJ2-5, with a weak D call TRBD2 (6 bases). V was pared by 2 bases and J by 4 bases, with 17 bases between. Germline assignment: CDR1 SGHDN and CDR2 FVKESK. The CDR3 is made up of 16 amino acids. For the CDR3, the DNA is TGTGCCAGCAGCCAACTCCTGGGAGGAATCGGAGAGACCCAGTACTTC. The encoded protein is CASSQLLGGIGETQYF. Drawing the rest from reference TRBV14 and TRBJ2-5, the complete variable domain is EAGVTQFPSHSVIEKGQTVTLRCDPISGHDNLYWYRRVMGKEIKFLLHFVKESKQDESGMPNNRFLAERTGGTYSTLKVQPAELEDSGVYFCASSQLLGGIGETQYFGPGTRLLVL.

The table lists this clonotype with many counts. V gene TRBV5-5 combines with J gene TRBJ2-2; 9 nucleotides align to TRBD2. J gave up 5 bases and V 0 bases, and 5 bases lay outside the gene matches. This CDR3 region has 16 residues. The V gene's germline CDR1 is SGHKS and CDR2 YYEKEE (reference sequence). Written as DNA, the CDR3 is TGTGCCAGCAGCTTGGCCCAGCGGGAGGTAACCGGGGAGCTGTTTTTT. Protein sequence: CASSLAQREVTGELFF.

This clonotype was counted at least ten times. The CDR3 sequence: CASSPGTVNTEAFF. The CDR3 nucleotides read TGTGCCAGCAGCCCGGGGACGGTGAACACTGAAGCTTTCTTT. V is TRBV7-9 and J is TRBJ1-1; TRBD1 might be the D (5 bases). Trimming removed 5 bases at V and 0 bases at J, with 10 bases between. The germline V gene encodes CDR1 SEHNR and CDR2 FQNEAQ (reference sequence). The CDR3 contains 14 residues.

The rearrangement uses TRBV4-1 and TRBJ1-3, with unresolved D. Germline values: CDR1 MGHRA, CDR2 YSYEKL. V gave up 1 base and J gave up 1 base, with 11 bases separating them. The CDR3 sequence is 16 residues long. The DNA for the CDR3 is TGCGCCAGCAGCCAAGTGTCTTTGAGTTCTGGAAACACCATATATTTT. Protein: CASSQVSLSSGNTIYF.